Sequencing of this T cell receptor beta chain was carried out in a study of T-cell memory formation after mild COVID-19. Study context: Largely donor-specific TCR clusters were found.

Trimming cost V 4 bases and J 3 bases, with 10 bases left between them. The CDR3 is made up of 13 amino acids. Germline loops: CDR1 SGHVS, CDR2 FNYEAQ. TCRdb recomputed calls from the 5' RACE reads with MiXCR, one row per CDR3 protein. Of about 110,000 distinct CDR3 sequences listed, about a sixth are singletons. This clonotype was seen only a few times. Its target is not known. Study-level points and caveats: The authors left the SARS-CoV-2 specificity of second-wave clones peaking on day 37 unconfirmed. Pre-infection memory carried some responding clones, suggesting that cross-reactive memory joined.

Sequenced: PBMCs or a T cell subset sorted from them (not recorded which). The receptor was derived from a man between 18 and 35 years old who had mild COVID-19 (a few samples of this study predate the infection). Cell type and time point are not known. This chain uses TRBV7-6 with TRBJ2-7, with D possibly being TRBD1 (5 bases). CDR3 protein: CASSSTTGYEQYF. Here the CDR3 DNA reads TGTGCCAGCAGCTCCACAACAGGCTACGAGCAGTACTTC.